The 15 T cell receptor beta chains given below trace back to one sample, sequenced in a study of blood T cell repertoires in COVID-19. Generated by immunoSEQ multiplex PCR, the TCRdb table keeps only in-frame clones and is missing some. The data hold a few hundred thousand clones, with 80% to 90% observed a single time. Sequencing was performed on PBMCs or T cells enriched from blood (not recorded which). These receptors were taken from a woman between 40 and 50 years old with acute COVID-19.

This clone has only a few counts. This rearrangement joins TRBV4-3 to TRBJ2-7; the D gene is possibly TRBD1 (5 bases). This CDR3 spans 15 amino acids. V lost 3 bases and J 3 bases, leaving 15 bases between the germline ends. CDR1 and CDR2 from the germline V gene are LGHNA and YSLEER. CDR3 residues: CASSHRPGQGYEQYF. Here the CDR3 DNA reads TGCGCCAGCAGCCACCGCCCAGGGCAGGGCTACGAGCAGTACTTC.

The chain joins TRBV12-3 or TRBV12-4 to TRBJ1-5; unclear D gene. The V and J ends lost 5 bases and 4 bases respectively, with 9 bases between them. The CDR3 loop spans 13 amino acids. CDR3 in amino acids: CASSVSQNQPQHF. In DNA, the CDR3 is TGTGCCAGCAGTGTTTCTCAGAATCAGCCCCAGCATTTT.

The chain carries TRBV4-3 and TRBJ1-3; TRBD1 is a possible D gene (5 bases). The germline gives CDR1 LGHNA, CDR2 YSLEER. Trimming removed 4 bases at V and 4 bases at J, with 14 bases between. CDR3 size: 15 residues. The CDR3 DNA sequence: TGCGCCAGCAGCCTCCAAGGGGAGGGAGGAAACACCATATATTTT. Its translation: CASSLQGEGGNTIYF.

In DNA form, the CDR3 reads TGTGCCAGCTCACCACTCGCGCGGACTGAAGCTTTCTTT. As protein: CASSPLARTEAFF. The chain joins TRBV18 to TRBJ1-1, with D unclear. Germline lookup yields CDR1 KGHSH and CDR2 LQKENI. V gave up 1 base and J gave up 5 bases, with 8 bases separating them. The CDR3 extends over 13 amino acids.

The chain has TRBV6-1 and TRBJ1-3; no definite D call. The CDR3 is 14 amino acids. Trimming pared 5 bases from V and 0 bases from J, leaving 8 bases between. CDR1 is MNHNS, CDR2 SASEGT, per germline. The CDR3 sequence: CASSQQDSGNTIYF. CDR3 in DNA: TGTGCCAGCAGTCAACAAGACTCTGGAAACACCATATATTTT.

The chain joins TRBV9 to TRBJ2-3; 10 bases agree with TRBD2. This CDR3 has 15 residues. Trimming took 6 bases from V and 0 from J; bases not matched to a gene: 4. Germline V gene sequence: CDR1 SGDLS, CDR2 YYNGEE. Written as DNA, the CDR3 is TGTGCCAGCACGGCTAGCGGGGGCAGCACAGATACGCAGTATTTT. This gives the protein CASTASGGSTDTQYF.

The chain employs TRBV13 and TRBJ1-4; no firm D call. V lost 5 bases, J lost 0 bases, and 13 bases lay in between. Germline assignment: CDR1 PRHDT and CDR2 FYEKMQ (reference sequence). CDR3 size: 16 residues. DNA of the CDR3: TGTGCCAGCAGCCACGGAGGCGATGCAACTAATGAAAAACTGTTTTTT. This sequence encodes CASSHGGDATNEKLFF.

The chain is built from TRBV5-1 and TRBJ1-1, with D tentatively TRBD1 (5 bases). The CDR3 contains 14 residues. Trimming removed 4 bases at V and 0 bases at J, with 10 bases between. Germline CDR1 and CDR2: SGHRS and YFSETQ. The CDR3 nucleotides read TGCGCCAGCAGCCAGGGTACCCTGAACACTGAAGCTTTCTTT. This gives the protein CASSQGTLNTEAFF. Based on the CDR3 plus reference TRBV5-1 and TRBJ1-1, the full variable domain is KAGVTQTPRYLIKTRGQQVTLSCSPISGHRSVSWYQQTPGQGLQFLFEYFSETQRNKGNFPGRFSGRQFSNSRSEMNVSTLELGDSALYLCASSQGTLNTEAFFGQGTRLTVV.

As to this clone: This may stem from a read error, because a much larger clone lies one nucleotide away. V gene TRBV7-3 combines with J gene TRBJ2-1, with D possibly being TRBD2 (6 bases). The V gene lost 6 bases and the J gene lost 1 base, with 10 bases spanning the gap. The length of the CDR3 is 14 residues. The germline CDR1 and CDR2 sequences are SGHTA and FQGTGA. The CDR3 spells CASSDGGSYNEQFF. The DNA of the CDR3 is TGTGCCAGCAGTGACGGGGGATCCTACAATGAGCAGTTCTTC.

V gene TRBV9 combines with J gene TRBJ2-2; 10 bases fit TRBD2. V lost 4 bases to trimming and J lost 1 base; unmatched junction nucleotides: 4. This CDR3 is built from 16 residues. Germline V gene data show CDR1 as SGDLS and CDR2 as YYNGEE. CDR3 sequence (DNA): TGTGCCAGCAGCCTACGGACTAGCGGGAACACCGGGGAGCTGTTTTTT. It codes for CASSLRTSGNTGELFF.

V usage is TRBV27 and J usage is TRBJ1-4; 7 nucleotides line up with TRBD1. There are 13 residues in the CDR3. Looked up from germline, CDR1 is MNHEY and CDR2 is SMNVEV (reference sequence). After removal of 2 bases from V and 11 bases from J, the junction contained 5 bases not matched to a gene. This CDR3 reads CASSLEDRQKLFF. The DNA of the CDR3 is TGTGCCAGCAGTTTAGAGGACAGGCAGAAACTGTTTTTT. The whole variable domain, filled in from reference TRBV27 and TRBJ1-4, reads EAQVTQNPRYLITVTGKKLTVTCSQNMNHEYMSWYRQDPGLGLRQIYYSMNVEVTDKGDVPEGYKVSRKEKRNFPLILESPSPNQTSLYFCASSLEDRQKLFFGSGTQLSVL.

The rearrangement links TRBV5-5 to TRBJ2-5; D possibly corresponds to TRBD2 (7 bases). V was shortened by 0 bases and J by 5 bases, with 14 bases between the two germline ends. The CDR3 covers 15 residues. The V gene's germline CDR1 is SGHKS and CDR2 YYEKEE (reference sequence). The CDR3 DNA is TGTGCCAGCAGCTTGGAGGGGGGGCCGGGGGAGACCCAGTACTTC. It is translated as CASSLEGGPGETQYF.

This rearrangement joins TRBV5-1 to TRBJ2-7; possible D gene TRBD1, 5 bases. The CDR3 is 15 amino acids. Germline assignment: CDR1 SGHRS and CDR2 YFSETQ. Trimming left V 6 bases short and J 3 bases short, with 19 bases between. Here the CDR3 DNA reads TGCGCCAGCAAGGAAGGGGCCAGCGACCTCTACGAGCAGTACTTC. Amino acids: CASKEGASDLYEQYF.

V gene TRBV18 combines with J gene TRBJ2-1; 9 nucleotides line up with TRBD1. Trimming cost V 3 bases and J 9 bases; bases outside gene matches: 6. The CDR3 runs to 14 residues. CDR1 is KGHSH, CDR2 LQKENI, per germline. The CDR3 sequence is CASSPGTGYSEQFF. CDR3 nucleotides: TGTGCCAGCTCACCGGGGACAGGGTATAGTGAGCAGTTCTTC.

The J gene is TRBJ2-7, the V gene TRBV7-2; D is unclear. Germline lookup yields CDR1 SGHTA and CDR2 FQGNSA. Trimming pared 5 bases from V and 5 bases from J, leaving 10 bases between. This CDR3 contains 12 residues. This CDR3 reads CASSRGYDEQYF. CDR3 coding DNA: TGTGCCAGCAGCAGAGGTTACGACGAGCAGTACTTC.